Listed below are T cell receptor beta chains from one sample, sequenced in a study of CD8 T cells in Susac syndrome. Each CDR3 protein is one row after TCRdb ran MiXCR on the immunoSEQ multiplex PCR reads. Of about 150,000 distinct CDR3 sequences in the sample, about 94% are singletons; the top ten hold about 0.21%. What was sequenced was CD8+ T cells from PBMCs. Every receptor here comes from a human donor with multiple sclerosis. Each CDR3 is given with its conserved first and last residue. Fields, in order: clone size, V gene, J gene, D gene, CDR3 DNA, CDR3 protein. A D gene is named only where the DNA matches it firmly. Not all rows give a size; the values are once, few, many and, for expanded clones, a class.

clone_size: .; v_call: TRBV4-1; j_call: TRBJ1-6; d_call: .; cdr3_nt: TGCGCCAGCAGCCAAGGGTATAATTCACCCCTCCACTTT; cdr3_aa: CASSQGYNSPLHF
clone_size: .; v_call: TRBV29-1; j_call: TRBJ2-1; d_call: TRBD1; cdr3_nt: TGCAGCGTCGGACAGGGGGGGTACAATGAGCAGTTCTTC; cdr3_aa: CSVGQGGYNEQFF
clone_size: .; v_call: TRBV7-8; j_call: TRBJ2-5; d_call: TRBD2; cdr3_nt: TGTGCCAGCAGCTCCTCTAGCGGGGGGGCCAGGGAGACCCAGTACTTC; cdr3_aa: CASSSSSGGARETQYF
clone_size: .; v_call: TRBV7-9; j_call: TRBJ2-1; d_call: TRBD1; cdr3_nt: TGTGCCAGCAGACATCCGGGACAGGTCATGAATGAGCAGTTCTTC; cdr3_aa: CASRHPGQVMNEQFF
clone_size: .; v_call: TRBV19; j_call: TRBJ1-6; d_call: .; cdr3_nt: TGTGCCAGTACCGAACGACCCGGGGGGGCAGGGAATTCACCCCTCCACTTT; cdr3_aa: CASTERPGGAGNSPLHF
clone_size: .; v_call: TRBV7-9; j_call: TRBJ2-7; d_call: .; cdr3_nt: TGTGCCAGCAGTTATCCCGGGGGAGACTACGAGCAGTACTTC; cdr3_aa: CASSYPGGDYEQYF
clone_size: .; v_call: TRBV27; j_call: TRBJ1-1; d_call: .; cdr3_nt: TGTGCCAGCAGTTTAAAAGGGGACACTGAAGCTTTCTTT; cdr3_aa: CASSLKGDTEAFF
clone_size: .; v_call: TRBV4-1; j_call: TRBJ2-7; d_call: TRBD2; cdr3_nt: TGCGCCAGCAGCCAAGGGGCGGGGGGCTCCTACGAGCAGTACTTC; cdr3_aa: CASSQGAGGSYEQYF
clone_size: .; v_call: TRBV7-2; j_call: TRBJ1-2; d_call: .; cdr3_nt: TGTGCCAGCGTTGTCAGGTCTCCCGTGTTGAGCGGTAAGGACTTC; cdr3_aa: CASVVRSPVLSGKDF
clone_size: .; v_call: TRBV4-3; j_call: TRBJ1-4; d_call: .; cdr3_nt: TGCGCCAGCAGCCTAGGGCAGCAGAATGAAAAACTGTTTTTT; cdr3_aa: CASSLGQQNEKLFF
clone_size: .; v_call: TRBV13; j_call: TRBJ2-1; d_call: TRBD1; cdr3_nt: TGTGCCAGCAGTCTCCGGGACAGGGGTTACAATGAGCAGTTCTTC; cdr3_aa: CASSLRDRGYNEQFF
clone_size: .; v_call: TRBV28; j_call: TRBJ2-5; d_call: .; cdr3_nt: TGTGCCAGCAGTTTTGATTTCCTTTCAGCCCAGTACTTC; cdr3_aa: CASSFDFLSAQYF
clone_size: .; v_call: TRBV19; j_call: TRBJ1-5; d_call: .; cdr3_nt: TGTGCCAGTAGTATACCCGGTGGTCAGCCCCAGCATTTT; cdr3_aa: CASSIPGGQPQHF
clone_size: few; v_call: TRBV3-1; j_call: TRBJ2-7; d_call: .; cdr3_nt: TGTGCCAGCAGCCAAGAGCGCAGATACGAGCAGTACTTC; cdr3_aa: CASSQERRYEQYF
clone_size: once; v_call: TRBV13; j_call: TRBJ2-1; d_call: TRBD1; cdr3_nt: TGTGCCAGCAGCTCCGGGACAGGGTCTTACGAGCAGTTCTTC; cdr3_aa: CASSSGTGSYEQFF
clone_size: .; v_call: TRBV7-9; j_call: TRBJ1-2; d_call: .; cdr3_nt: TGTGCCAGCAGCCCGCTGTCCCCGCTCTATGGCTACACCTTC; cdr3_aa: CASSPLSPLYGYTF
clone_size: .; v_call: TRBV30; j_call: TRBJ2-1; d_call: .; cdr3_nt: TGTGCCCGACTTCGTGGGGGTAATGAGCAGTTCTTC; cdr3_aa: CARLRGGNEQFF
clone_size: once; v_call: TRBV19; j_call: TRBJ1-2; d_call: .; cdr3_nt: TGTGCCAGTAGCGCCGGTGAGCACTATGGCTACACCTTC; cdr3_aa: CASSAGEHYGYTF
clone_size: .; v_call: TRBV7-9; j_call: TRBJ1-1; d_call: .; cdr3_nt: TGTGCCAGCAGCTTAGGGCACAACACTGAAGCTTTCTTT; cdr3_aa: CASSLGHNTEAFF
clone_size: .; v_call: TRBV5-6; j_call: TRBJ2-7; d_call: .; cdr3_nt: TGTGCCAGCAGCTTGAGCAGGGGTTTGGACGAGCAGTACTTC; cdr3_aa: CASSLSRGLDEQYF
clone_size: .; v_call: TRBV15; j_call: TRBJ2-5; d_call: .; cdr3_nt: TGTGCCACCAGCAGAGATAAGGAGGGTCTAGCGGAGACCCAGTACTTC; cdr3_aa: CATSRDKEGLAETQYF
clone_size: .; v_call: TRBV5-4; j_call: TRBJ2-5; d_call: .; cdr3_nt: TGTGCCAGCAGCTGGATGCAGGGAGATAAGTACTTC; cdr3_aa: CASSWMQGDKYF
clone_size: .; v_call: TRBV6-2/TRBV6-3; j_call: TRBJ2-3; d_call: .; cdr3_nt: TGTGCCAGCATCGGAGGACACCTTAGCACAGATACGCAGTATTTT; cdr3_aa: CASIGGHLSTDTQYF
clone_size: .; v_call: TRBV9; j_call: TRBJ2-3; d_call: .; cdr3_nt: TGTGCCAGCAGCGATTGGGACACCTCAACAGATACGCAGTATTTT; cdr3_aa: CASSDWDTSTDTQYF
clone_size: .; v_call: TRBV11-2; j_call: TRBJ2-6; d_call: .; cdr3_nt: TGTGCCAGCAACCCGCCGGTTTCGGCCAACGTCCTGACTTTC; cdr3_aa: CASNPPVSANVLTF
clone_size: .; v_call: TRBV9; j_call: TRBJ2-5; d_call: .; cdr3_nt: TGTGCCAGCAGCGTAGCGGGGGCCGTGGAGACCCAGTACTTC; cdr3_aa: CASSVAGAVETQYF
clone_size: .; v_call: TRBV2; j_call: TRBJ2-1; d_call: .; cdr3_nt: TGTGCCAGCAGTGACCCTAGGGTCGATGAGCAGTTCTTC; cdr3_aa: CASSDPRVDEQFF
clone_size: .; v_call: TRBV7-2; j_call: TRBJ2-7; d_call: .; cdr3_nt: TGTGCCAGCAGCTCGGGCAGTTCCCCGTCCTACGAGCAGTACTTC; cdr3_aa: CASSSGSSPSYEQYF
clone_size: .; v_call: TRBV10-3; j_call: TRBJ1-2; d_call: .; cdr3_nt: TGTGCCATCAGTGAGGAGCCGGGGGCTAACTATGGCTACACCTTC; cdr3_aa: CAISEEPGANYGYTF
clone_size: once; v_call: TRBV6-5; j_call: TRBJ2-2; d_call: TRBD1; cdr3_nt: TGTGCCAGCAGTTCACGGGACAGGGGGCAGACTAAGAACGGGGAGCTGTTTTTT; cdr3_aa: CASSSRDRGQTKNGELFF
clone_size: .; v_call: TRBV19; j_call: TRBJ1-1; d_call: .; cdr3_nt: TGTGCCAGTAGTCCAGGATACATGAACACTGAAGCTTTCTTT; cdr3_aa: CASSPGYMNTEAFF
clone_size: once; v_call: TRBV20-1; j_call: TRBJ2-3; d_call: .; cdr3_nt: TGCAGTGCTAGAGATTACCGGGACTCTTCCCCCACAGATACGCAGTATTTT; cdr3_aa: CSARDYRDSSPTDTQYF
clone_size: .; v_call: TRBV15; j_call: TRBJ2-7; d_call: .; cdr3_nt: TGTGCCACCAGCTCGTCCGGGACACCTTACGAGCAGTACTTC; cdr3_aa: CATSSSGTPYEQYF
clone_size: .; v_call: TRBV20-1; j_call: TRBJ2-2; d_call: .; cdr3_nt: TGCAGTGCTAGTCGGGGGAATGGCGGGGAGCTGTTTTTT; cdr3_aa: CSASRGNGGELFF
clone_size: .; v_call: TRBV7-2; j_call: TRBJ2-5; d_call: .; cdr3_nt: TGTGCCAGCAGCTTTCCGAACGCTACTTCCTACCAAGAGACCCAGTACTTC; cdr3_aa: CASSFPNATSYQETQYF
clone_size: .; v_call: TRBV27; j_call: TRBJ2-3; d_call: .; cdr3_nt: TGTGCCACCAGACACCTTAGAGGGCAGGGGTTCACAGATACGCAGTATTTT; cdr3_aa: CATRHLRGQGFTDTQYF
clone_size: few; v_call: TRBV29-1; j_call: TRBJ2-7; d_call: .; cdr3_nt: TGCAGCGTTGGTGGCGGAATCTCCTACGAGCAGTACTTC; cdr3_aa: CSVGGGISYEQYF
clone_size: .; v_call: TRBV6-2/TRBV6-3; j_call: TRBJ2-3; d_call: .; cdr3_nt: TGTGCCAGCAGTTACCTCCCAATTTCCACAGATACGCAGTATTTT; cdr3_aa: CASSYLPISTDTQYF
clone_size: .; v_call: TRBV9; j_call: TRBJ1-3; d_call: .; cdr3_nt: TGTGCCAGCAGTGACAACACGCAGAGCTCTGGAAACACCATATATTTT; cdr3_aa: CASSDNTQSSGNTIYF
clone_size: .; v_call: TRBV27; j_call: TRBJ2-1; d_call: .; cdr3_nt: TGTGCCAGCAGTTATCCCGGGGGCACGGGCTACAATGAGCAGTTCTTC; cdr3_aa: CASSYPGGTGYNEQFF
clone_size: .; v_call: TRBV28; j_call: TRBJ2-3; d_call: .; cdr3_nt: TGTGCCAGCAGCCCCCGAGGAGGCACAGATACGCAGTATTTT; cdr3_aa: CASSPRGGTDTQYF
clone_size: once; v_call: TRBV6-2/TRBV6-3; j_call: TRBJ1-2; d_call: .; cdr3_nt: TGTGCCAGCAGTGCCGGAGGAGTGGCAAGAAGCTATGGCTACACCTTC; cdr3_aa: CASSAGGVARSYGYTF
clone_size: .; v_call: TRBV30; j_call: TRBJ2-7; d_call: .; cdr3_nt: TGTGCCTGGAGTATTGGAAGGGCCGAGCAGTACTTC; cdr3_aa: CAWSIGRAEQYF
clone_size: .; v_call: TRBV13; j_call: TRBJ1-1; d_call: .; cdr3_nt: TGTGCCAGCAGCTCATGGGCAGGACTGAACACTGAAGCTTTCTTT; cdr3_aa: CASSSWAGLNTEAFF
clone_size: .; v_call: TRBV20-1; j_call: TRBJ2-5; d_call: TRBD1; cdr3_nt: TGCAGTGCTAGGGTCAGGGGGCGCGAGACCCAGTACTTC; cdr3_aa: CSARVRGRETQYF
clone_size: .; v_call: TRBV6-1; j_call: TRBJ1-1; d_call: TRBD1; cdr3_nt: TGTGCCAGCAGTCCCGACAGGGGTACTGAAGCTTTCTTT; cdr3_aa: CASSPDRGTEAFF
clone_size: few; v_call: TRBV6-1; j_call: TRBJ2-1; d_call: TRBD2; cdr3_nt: TGTGCCAGCAGCCCAGAGACTAGCGCGTACAATGAGCAGTTCTTC; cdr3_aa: CASSPETSAYNEQFF
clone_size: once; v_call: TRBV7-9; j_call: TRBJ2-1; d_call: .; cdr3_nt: TGTGCCAGCAGCTCACCGGTCAACCCTCGGAATGAGCAGTTCTTC; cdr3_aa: CASSSPVNPRNEQFF
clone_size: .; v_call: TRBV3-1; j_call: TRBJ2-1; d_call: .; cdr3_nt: TGTGCCAGCAGCCGGACAGTGAACAATGAGCAGTTCTTC; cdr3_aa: CASSRTVNNEQFF
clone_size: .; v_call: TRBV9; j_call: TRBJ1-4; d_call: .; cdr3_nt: TGTGCCAGCAGCGTAACGGGAACTAATGAAAAACTGTTTTTT; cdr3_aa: CASSVTGTNEKLFF
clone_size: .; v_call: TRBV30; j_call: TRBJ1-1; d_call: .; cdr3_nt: TGTGCCTGGATCAGGGGCGGCACTGAAGCTTTCTTT; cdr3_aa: CAWIRGGTEAFF
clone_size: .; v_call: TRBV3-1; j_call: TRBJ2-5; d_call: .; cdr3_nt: TGTGCCAGCAGCACTGGGGGCGTCCCAAGAGAGACCCAGTACTTC; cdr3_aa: CASSTGGVPRETQYF
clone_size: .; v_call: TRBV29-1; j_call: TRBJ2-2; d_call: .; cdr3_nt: TGCAGCGTTGATTTGAACAGGCGGAACCGCGGGGAGCTGTTTTTT; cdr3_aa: CSVDLNRRNRGELFF
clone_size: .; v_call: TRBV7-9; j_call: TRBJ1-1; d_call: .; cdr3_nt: TGTGCCAGCACCGGGACGTCGATCGCTGAAGCTTTCTTT; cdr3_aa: CASTGTSIAEAFF
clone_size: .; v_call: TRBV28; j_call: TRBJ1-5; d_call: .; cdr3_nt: TGTGCCAGCAGTTTAGGGGGAACCAATCAGGGGACCCAGCATTTT; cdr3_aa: CASSLGGTNQGTQHF
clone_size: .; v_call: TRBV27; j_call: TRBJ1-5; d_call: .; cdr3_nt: TGTGCCAGCAGGGCAAATAGCAATCAGCCCCAGCATTTT; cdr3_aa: CASRANSNQPQHF
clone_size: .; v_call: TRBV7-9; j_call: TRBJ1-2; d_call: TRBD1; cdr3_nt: TGTGCCAGCAGCCCTCCGGGACAGCCTATTGGCTACACCTTC; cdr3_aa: CASSPPGQPIGYTF
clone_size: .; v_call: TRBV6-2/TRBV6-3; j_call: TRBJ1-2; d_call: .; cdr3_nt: TGTGCCAGCAGGCAACAGGGTCCAATCTATGGCTACACCTTC; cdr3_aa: CASRQQGPIYGYTF
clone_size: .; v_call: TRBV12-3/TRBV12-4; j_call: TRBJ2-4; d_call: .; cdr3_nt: TGTGCCAGCAGTTTAGTCGGAAACATTCAGTACTTC; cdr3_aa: CASSLVGNIQYF
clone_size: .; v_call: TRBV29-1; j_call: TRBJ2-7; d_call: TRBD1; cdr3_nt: TGCAGCGTCCGAGACAGGGCAGGCTACGAGCAGTACTTC; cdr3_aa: CSVRDRAGYEQYF